This TCR beta chain was identified in a study of shared clonotypes between healthy human individuals (dated by TCRdb to the early 2020s). Broadly, across the study: Three men and a couple of women, aged 18 to 49 years, made up the cohort. For each donor, CD4 naive and CD4 memory were each run on three plates, CD8 naive on two plates, and CD8 memory on one plate. To estimate repertoire size and how much clonotypes are shared between individuals, the study performed deep sequencing of blood TCR repertoires from 4 to 6 healthy adults. To increase sequencing depth and limit assay-specific biases, different laboratories used diverse techniques to prepare libraries and sequence TCR repertoires. Each donor's leukapheresis produced roughly between roughly 0.94 and 9.5 billion PBMCs. Here is what the overall study found, with its caveats: The small number of donors limited the genetic and exposure-history diversity represented. Estimated clonotype richness was generally larger for naive than for memory subsets. Compared with non-shared clonotypes, the clonotypes found in all four sorted-subset donors had higher generation probabilities. Based on pairwise subsampling, the degree of clonotype sharing among donors was expected to be affected by sequencing depth. Even with the large sequencing depth, rarefaction of the sorted-subset datasets indicated that sequencing was incomplete. Sampling was restricted to blood, and TCR repertoires in tissue are likely to differ from TCR repertoires in blood. Across a few donors, 5% to 6% of naive CD4, approximately 3.6% of naive CD8, around 2.1% of memory CD4, and approximately 0.4% of memory CD8 clonotypes were shared.

Donors were healthy HIV-negative adults with no recently reported acute infections or vaccinations. All donors were Caucasian adults living in Nashville, Tennessee, USA. CD4+ T cells were enriched through magnetic negative selection, after which naive cells were positively selected on CD45RA and the remaining negative fraction served as the memory subset. Blood was obtained by leukapheresis, after which PBMCs were separated by Ficoll-Histopaque density gradient centrifugation and cryopreserved in liquid nitrogen vapor phase. Analytical flow cytometry was used to check the purity and quantity of every magnetically sorted T cell population. Genomic DNA was isolated from each sorted fraction and quantified by UV absorbance on a Nanodrop 2000c. A remark on this clone: Its antigen is unknown. The input lacks base qualities; no much larger clone sits a single base away.

TCR CDR3 regions were amplified from genomic DNA by multiplex PCR using the deep immunoSEQ assay. Extracted genomic DNA from each cell subset was distributed evenly across all wells of several immunoSEQ 96-well plates, and each plate was treated as a replicate. For sorted subsets, about 200 ng genomic DNA, equal to 30,000 to 35,000 T cell genomes, was loaded into each replicate PCR. The purified libraries were quantified using a Qubit 3.0 fluorometer, sized with a Bioanalyzer 2100, and then quantified again using the KAPA Library Quantification kit. A separate single-read 150-cycle Illumina NextSeq 550 flow cell was used to sequence each immunoSEQ 96-well plate. The source study handled its data this way. Because the immunoSEQ output included only junctional sequences and no quality scores, the filtering could not be the same as the filtering used for full-length reads. To assign V/J genes and CDR3, sequences were annotated against IMGT germline references using PyIR, a Python wrapper for IgBLAST v1.9. Any read was removed if the V/J assignment was weak (E-value above 1e-6), the CDR3 was missing, or the read contained stop codons, out-of-frame junctions, or ambiguous translated residues. A V3J clonotype was defined by an identical inferred V gene, J gene, and CDR3 amino acid sequence. To compute the percentage overlap between repertoires, the number of shared unique clonotypes was divided by the size of the smaller repertoire. Repertoire richness was assessed with RTK rarefaction, the Chao1 estimator, and Recon v2.1 estimates of unobserved clonotypes. OLGA was used to compute generation probabilities for all TCRbeta clonotypes that the gDNA method yielded from several donors. In TCRdb, the immuneACCESS table is reduced to in-frame sequences with V and J assigned. These tables do not hold every clone; where another copy was compared, an unresolved V gene accounts for under half, and the others remain unexplained. V and J calls and clone size are given by that table; D and trimming were obtained from the DNA. The sample table shows some 2,500,000 clones, and 93% are seen once. The ten most abundant clones make up approximately 0.35% of the sample.

There are 9 amino acids in the CDR3, from cysteine to phenylalanine inclusive. CDR3 DNA is the only sequence kept; it has 27 bases, read in frame from the first base. This sequence uses TRBV21-1 and TRBJ2-5. TRBV21-1 is given as a pseudogene. This TCR was recovered from a man between 18 and 35 years old in good health. Some clones in this sample may be carry-over from other donors' samples. Material: naive CD4+ T cells from PBMCs. This specimen's cell subset or site label, interpreted: CD45RA+ positively selected. The DNA sequence is as follows: TGTGCCAGAGGGGAGACCCAGTACTTC. Its product reads: CARGETQYF.